Listed below are T cell receptor beta chains from one sample, sequenced in a study of PD-1 blockade in mismatch repair-deficient tumors. Measured with immunoSEQ multiplex PCR; TCRdb has only the in-frame clones, and not every one. The table records about 67,000 clones, approximately 82% of them present only once. Here the sequenced sample was peripheral blood, taken 2 weeks after starting pembrolizumab. The origin of the receptors is an adult with mismatch repair-deficient cancer. CDR3s leave out the opening cysteine and the closing phenylalanine or tryptophan. Each record gives: D gene, J gene, V gene, CDR3 protein. The D gene is left open where the match is weak.

-	TRBJ2-1	TRBV5-1	ASSLAYNEQF
-	TRBJ1-1	TRBV30	AWTTGTPNTEAF
-	TRBJ2-4	TRBV5-6	ASSLSLETLAKNIQY
-	TRBJ2-1	TRBV14	ASSQVTASSHNEQF
TRBD1	TRBJ2-2	TRBV5-1	ASSIEGAGDRGTGELF
-	TRBJ1-4	TRBV30	AWSARGLKHEKLF
TRBD2	TRBJ2-7	TRBV6-1	ASGLAGASYEQY
TRBD2	TRBJ2-2	TRBV11-2	ASSFLSGYTGELF
TRBD1	TRBJ2-3	TRBV6-5	ASSYGDRAGDTQY
-	TRBJ1-3	TRBV29-1	SGWTDSGNTIY
TRBD1	TRBJ1-1	TRBV29-1	SVETPRQGFVPAF
-	TRBJ1-3	TRBV4-1	ASSQGSSGNTIY
-	TRBJ1-3	TRBV2	ASSPSMTNTIY
TRBD2	TRBJ2-1	TRBV7-6	ASSPGLAGVIYNEQF
-	TRBJ1-2	TRBV28	ASSLGQLLANYGYT
-	TRBJ2-1	TRBV7-8	ASRRGEQSNEQF
TRBD2	TRBJ2-2	TRBV28	ASSFGNRGVPGELF
-	TRBJ1-2	TRBV7-6	ASSNSEGGYT
-	TRBJ2-3	TRBV7-2	ASSLGTDTQY
-	TRBJ1-4	TRBV5-1	ASSSRGGEEKLF
-	TRBJ1-5	TRBV30	AWSSSYSNQPQH
TRBD1	TRBJ2-5	TRBV5-4	ASSPPQGKETQY
-	TRBJ2-3	TRBV7-8	ASSLKNTRGMTDTQY